Below are 25 T cell receptor beta chains sequenced from a single sample in a study of cytomegalovirus exposure and HLA in healthy donors. The primer mix had 60 Vbeta and 13 Jbeta primers. The assay was immunoSEQ multiplex PCR, and TCRdb's table has in-frame clones only and misses some. The sample records around 100,000 clones, approximately 80% being singletons. Source material: PBMCs. These receptors were taken from a female donor in good health and CMV-seropositive.

This rearrangement joins TRBV25-1 to TRBJ1-2; D is uncertain. V gave up 1 base and J gave up 2 bases, with 8 bases separating them. The CDR3 runs to 14 residues. CDR1 is MGHDK and CDR2 is SYGVNS in the germline V gene. The chain's CDR3 is CASSEWHTNYGYTF. In DNA form, the CDR3 reads TGTGCCAGCAGTGAATGGCATACGAACTATGGCTACACCTTC.

The chain has TRBV2 and TRBJ2-3; 11 nucleotides match TRBD2. The CDR3 has 16 residues. Germline values: CDR1 SNHLY, CDR2 FYNNEI. After removal of 4 bases from V and 2 bases from J, the junction contained 5 bases not matched to a gene. The CDR3 DNA is TGTGCCAGCAGTGTGACTAGCGGGACCCCCACAGATACGCAGTATTTT. Translated, it gives CASSVTSGTPTDTQYF.

The chain is built from TRBV29-1 and TRBJ2-6; 9 bases map to TRBD1. The CDR3 contains 18 residues. Trimming cost V 1 base and J 2 bases; bases outside gene matches: 9. Per the germline V gene, CDR1 is SQVTM and CDR2 is ANQGSEA. In nucleotides, the CDR3 is TGCAGCGTTGAAGCCAGGTCCCGGGACAGGGCTGGGGCCAACGTCCTGACTTTC. Amino acid sequence: CSVEARSRDRAGANVLTF.

The chain is built from TRBV20-1 and TRBJ2-3; D is uncertain. The CDR3 is made up of 11 amino acids. V lost 5 bases and J lost 1, with 4 bases in between. Looked up from germline, CDR1 is DFQATT and CDR2 is SNEGSKA (reference sequence). The CDR3 region is CSAPGTDTQYF. CDR3 sequence (DNA): TGCAGTGCTCCTGGCACAGATACGCAGTATTTT.

The J gene is TRBJ1-2, the V gene TRBV5-6; TRBD1 agrees at 7 bases. Germline lookup yields CDR1 SGHDT and CDR2 YYEEEE. V lost 4 bases and J lost 8; bases outside the gene matches: 14. This CDR3 is 15 amino acids long. The CDR3 coding sequence is TGTGCCAGCAGCAGTGGACAGGCAACCCGCCGAGGCTACACCTTC. Residues: CASSSGQATRRGYTF.

Comment on this clone: This CDR3 fails to terminate in the conserved phenylalanine or tryptophan, so it likely reflects a read error. The limits of the CDR3 on the DNA are not certain, so only TCRdb's listed CDR3 is given. The chain has TRBV23-1 and TRBJ2-6; no DNA check was done on the table's D call, TRBD2. TRBV23-1 is given ORF status, its function remaining uncertain. The CDR3 spans 13 amino acids, including both terminal residues. The chain's CDR3 is CASTSGGKGGPLI.

V gene TRBV5-6 combines with J gene TRBJ1-1, with D maybe TRBD1 (5 bases). Deletions cut 0 bases from V and 1 base from J, with 7 bases between. Germline loops: CDR1 SGHDT, CDR2 YYEEEE. This CDR3 region has 14 residues. CDR3 DNA sequence: TGTGCCAGCAGCTTGGCCCAGGGGAACACTGAAGCTTTCTTT. It encodes CASSLAQGNTEAFF.

The genes are TRBV19 and TRBJ1-5; unclear D gene. Looked up from germline, CDR1 is LNHDA and CDR2 is SQIVND (reference sequence). V lost 8 bases and J lost 0, with 14 bases in between. The CDR3 consists of 15 residues. The CDR3: CASLPRPISNQPQHF. In DNA, the CDR3 is TGTGCCAGTCTTCCCAGGCCCATTAGCAATCAGCCCCAGCATTTT.

This clone came up once. Its ends do not fully match the called genes, so a read error is possible. The J gene is TRBJ1-5, the V gene TRBV6-5, with 7 bases fitting TRBD1. CDR1 MNHEY and CDR2 SVGAGI come from the germline V gene. The CDR3 length is 15 residues. Here the CDR3 reads CSSRSMTGRNQPQHF. The CDR3 bases are TGTTCCAGCAGATCGATGACAGGGCGGAATCAGCCCCAGCATTTT.

The rearrangement links TRBV29-1 to TRBJ1-1; 7 bases map to TRBD1. Germline CDR1 SQVTM, CDR2 ANQGSEA. This CDR3 spans 13 amino acids. V lost 4 bases to trimming and J lost 2 bases; unmatched junction nucleotides: 4. CDR3: CSVVGTANTEAFF. The CDR3 DNA reads as TGCAGCGTTGTAGGGACAGCAAACACTGAAGCTTTCTTT.

The J gene is TRBJ1-4, the V gene TRBV28; 11 nucleotides line up with TRBD1. The CDR3 extends over 15 amino acids. With 8 bases clipped from V and 3 bases from J, the junction kept 5 bases outside the gene matches. The germline V gene encodes CDR1 MDHEN and CDR2 SYDVKM. CDR3 loop: CASLDRGRANEKLFF. The DNA for the CDR3 is TGTGCCAGCCTGGACAGGGGGCGTGCTAATGAAAAACTGTTTTTT.

In its sample, this clone was seen a few times. The chain employs TRBV15 and TRBJ1-5, with 10 bases that match TRBD1. Germline V gene lookup returns CDR1 LNHNV and CDR2 YYDKDF (reference sequence). This CDR3 spans 16 amino acids. Losses at the gene ends were 2 bases for V and 6 bases for J; bases not matched to a gene: 7. Here the CDR3 reads CATSRTGQGEGQPQHF. The CDR3 nucleotides are TGTGCCACCAGCAGAACAGGACAGGGGGAGGGTCAGCCCCAGCATTTT.

The chain combines TRBV5-8 with TRBJ1-1, with no clear D. V gave up 0 bases and J gave up 2 bases, with 8 bases separating them. The CDR3 has 14 residues. Germline values: CDR1 SGHTS, CDR2 YDEGEE. In nucleotides, the CDR3 is TGTGCCAGCAGCTTGGGAGTCCGAAACACTGAAGCTTTCTTT. It specifies CASSLGVRNTEAFF.

V usage is TRBV27 and J usage is TRBJ1-5; unclear D gene. The CDR3 covers 15 residues. Germline V gene data show CDR1 as MNHEY and CDR2 as SMNVEV (reference sequence). Trimming removed 6 bases from V and 4 bases from J, with 16 bases in between. The CDR3 coding sequence is TGTGCCAGCAGCCCCAGGTGGGCAGTAAATCAGCCCCAGCATTTT. Its translation is CASSPRWAVNQPQHF.

This clone was recorded once. The chain uses TRBV7-2 and TRBJ2-5; D is ambiguous. The CDR3 length is 12 residues. Per germline, CDR1 SGHTA and CDR2 FQGNSA. V lost 2 bases to trimming and J lost 2 bases, with 3 bases between them. The CDR3 region has the DNA TGTGCCAGCAGCTTACAGCAAGAGACCCAGTACTTC. The encoded protein is CASSLQQETQYF.

The gene calls are TRBV2 and TRBJ1-5; D is ambiguous. The CDR3 extends over 19 amino acids. From germline, CDR1 is SNHLY and CDR2 FYNNEI. The V and J ends lost 1 base and 7 bases respectively, with 26 bases between them. Written as DNA, the CDR3 is TGTGCCAGCAGTGAAGGTTTCAATGTGACACGTGTTCCCAGGCAGCCCCAGCATTTT. This encodes CASSEGFNVTRVPRQPQHF. Full variable domain (remainder filled in from reference TRBV2 and TRBJ1-5): EPEVTQTPSHQVTQMGQEVILRCVPISNHLYFYWYRQILGQKVEFLVSFYNNEISEKSEIFDDQFSVERPDGSNFTLKIRSTKLEDSAMYFCASSEGFNVTRVPRQPQHFGDGTRLSIL.

This clone was detected once. The rearrangement joins TRBV5-1 to TRBJ2-6; 8 nucleotides match TRBD1. Losses at the gene ends were 3 bases for V and 3 bases for J; bases not matched to a gene: 14. The CDR3 extends over 19 amino acids. Germline loops: CDR1 SGHRS, CDR2 YFSETQ. The CDR3: CASSYPPETGANGANVLTF. For the CDR3, the DNA is TGCGCCAGCAGCTACCCGCCGGAGACAGGGGCGAATGGGGCCAACGTCCTGACTTTC.

V gene TRBV4-1 combines with J gene TRBJ1-2; D is unresolved. Germline values: CDR1 MGHRA, CDR2 YSYEKL. Trimming pared 2 bases from V and 2 bases from J, leaving 6 bases between. The CDR3 length is 13 residues. The CDR3 protein is CASSQTGNYGYTF. DNA of the CDR3: TGCGCCAGCAGCCAAACGGGGAACTATGGCTACACCTTC.

J is TRBJ1-2 and V is TRBV5-4; perhaps TRBD1 as D (5 bases). Trimming took 4 bases from V and 5 from J, leaving 18 bases between them. CDR3 length: 15 residues. From germline, CDR1 is SGHNT and CDR2 YYREEE (reference sequence). The CDR3 DNA reads as TGTGCCAGCAGCCCCTGGGAGGGGAAATTATATGGCTACACCTTC. This translates into CASSPWEGKLYGYTF.

V is TRBV19 and J is TRBJ1-5, with D possibly matching TRBD1 (5 bases). Germline CDR1 and CDR2: LNHDA and SQIVND (reference sequence). CDR3 size: 14 residues. V lost 5 bases and J 3 bases, leaving 11 bases between the germline ends. The CDR3 DNA sequence: TGTGCCAGTAGTGCGGGACTTTACAATCAGCCCCAGCATTTT. Encoded protein: CASSAGLYNQPQHF.

The chain links TRBV7-9 to TRBJ2-5; 10 nucleotides align to TRBD1. Germline CDR1 is SEHNR and CDR2 is FQNEAQ (reference sequence). Unmatched junction bases numbered 12, after V lost 6 bases and J lost 5 bases. CDR3 length: 16 residues. CDR3 protein: CASSGPGQGIRETQYF. For the CDR3, the DNA is TGTGCCAGCAGTGGGCCGGGACAGGGGATACGGGAGACCCAGTACTTC. Together with reference TRBV7-9 and TRBJ2-5, the CDR3 gives the full variable domain: DTGVSQNPRHKITKRGQNVTFRCDPISEHNRLYWYRQTLGQGPEFLTYFQNEAQLEKSRLLSDRFSAERPKGSFSTLEIQRTEQGDSAMYLCASSGPGQGIRETQYFGPGTRLLVL.

V and J are TRBV6-6 and TRBJ2-5; no firm D call. Between the trimmed V and J ends, which lost 6 bases and 0 bases, there was a span of 5 bases. There are 12 residues in the CDR3. CDR1 MNHNY and CDR2 SVGAGI come from the germline V gene (reference sequence). DNA for the CDR3: TGTGCCAGCAGGGAGTACCAAGAGACCCAGTACTTC. Amino acid sequence: CASREYQETQYF.

The genes are TRBV19 and TRBJ1-1; D not resolved. Germline CDR1 is LNHDA and CDR2 is SQIVND (reference sequence). This CDR3 spans 14 amino acids. V lost 3 bases, J lost 3 bases, and 11 bases lay in between. In DNA, the CDR3 is TGTGCCAGTAGTATCCCTAGCAGAGACACTGAAGCTTTCTTT. As protein: CASSIPSRDTEAFF.

This chain links TRBV14 with TRBJ2-1; D gene ambiguous. V lost 0 bases and J lost 10, with 7 bases in between. Germline assignment: CDR1 SGHDN and CDR2 FVKESK. This CDR3 is built from 12 residues. Here the CDR3 reads CASSQDWQEQFF. In DNA, the CDR3 is TGTGCCAGCAGCCAAGATTGGCAAGAGCAGTTCTTC.

This clone was observed a few times. The chain joins TRBV6-1 to TRBJ2-7; TRBD1 agrees at 8 bases. This CDR3 contains 15 residues. Germline V gives CDR1 MNHNS, CDR2 SASEGT. The V gene end was trimmed by 7 bases and the J gene end by 0 bases; junction bases not matched to a gene: 8. CDR3 in DNA: TGTGCCAGCACTCTGAGGACAGGGATCTCCTACGAGCAGTACTTC. It codes for CASTLRTGISYEQYF.